These T cell receptor beta chains were read from a single sample in a study of cytomegalovirus exposure and HLA in healthy donors. Produced via immunoSEQ multiplex PCR; TCRdb's table is partial and in-frame only. The repertoire shows over 120,000 clones; the top ten hold around 0.96%. The sample comprised PBMCs. These receptors were collected from a male donor in good health and CMV-seronegative. Each CDR3 is given with its conserved first and last residue. Each record gives: J gene, V gene, D gene, CDR3 DNA, CDR3 protein. A D gene is named only where the DNA matches it firmly.

TRBJ1-1 | TRBV7-9 | - | TGTGCCAGCAGCTCGACAGTAAACACTGAAGCTTTCTTT | CASSSTVNTEAFF
TRBJ1-5 | TRBV6-6 | TRBD1 | TGTGCCAGCAGTTACCAGACAGGGTCCCAGCCCCAGCATTTT | CASSYQTGSQPQHF
TRBJ1-4 | TRBV7-8 | TRBD1 | TGTGCCAGCAGCTTAAGAATGGCACGACAGGGGGCCTATGATGAAAAACTGTTTTTT | CASSLRMARQGAYDEKLFF
TRBJ1-5 | TRBV2 | TRBD1 | TGTGCCAGCCTCCCCCACAGGACAGGGGTTCCTCAGCCCCAGCATTTT | CASLPHRTGVPQPQHF
TRBJ2-7 | TRBV30 | - | TGTGCCTGGAGCTCCCTCGACAGCTACGAGCAGTACTTC | CAWSSLDSYEQYF
TRBJ2-5 | TRBV6-4 | - | TGTGCCAGCAGTGGGCCCCCTGCAGGTGCCCCCCAAGAGACCCAGTACTTC | CASSGPPAGAPQETQYF
TRBJ1-4 | TRBV19 | - | TGTGCCAGTAGTATGGGCAGGGGAAACGAAAAACTGTTTTTT | CASSMGRGNEKLFF
TRBJ2-2 | TRBV7-7 | - | TGTGCCAGCAGCTTAGGGAGCGGCAGTGATTCGAACACCGGGGAGCTGTTTTTT | CASSLGSGSDSNTGELFF
TRBJ1-4 | TRBV9 | - | TGTGCCAGCAGCGTAGAGGGGCTATCAAATGAAAAACTGTTTTTT | CASSVEGLSNEKLFF
TRBJ2-7 | TRBV2 | TRBD2 | TGTGCCAGCAGTGCGCGGGGAGCGGGAAGCGAGCAGTACTTC | CASSARGAGSEQYF
TRBJ2-7 | TRBV7-2 | - | TGTGCCAGCAGTGATTCCCGGTTCCCCTACGAGCAGTACTTC | CASSDSRFPYEQYF
TRBJ2-3 | TRBV6-4 | - | TGTGCCAGCAGTGTTAAACGGGAGACCACAGATACGCAGTATTTT | CASSVKRETTDTQYF
TRBJ2-2 | TRBV6-1 | - | TGTGCCAGCAGTGCGAGTCGCGTCCAAGTCTCCGGGGAGCTGTTTTTT | CASSASRVQVSGELFF
TRBJ2-2 | TRBV19 | - | TGTGCCAGTAGTCCACAGGGTCAGACCGGGGAGCTGTTTTTT | CASSPQGQTGELFF
TRBJ2-7 | TRBV7-8 | - | TGTGCCAGCAGCCCGGACCCCGCGGGCGAGCAGTACTTC | CASSPDPAGEQYF
TRBJ1-5 | TRBV6-5 | TRBD1 | TGTGCCAGCAGCCCCTCCACAGGGGCAGGTCAGCCCCAGCATTTT | CASSPSTGAGQPQHF
TRBJ1-1 | TRBV5-1 | - | TGCGCCAGCAGCTTGTTGGGGGGAGTTGGCACTGAAGCTTTCTTT | CASSLLGGVGTEAFF
TRBJ2-2 | TRBV2 | - | TGTGCCAGCAGTGGGCGGCAGAAGCCTGGCACCGGGGAGCTGTTTTTT | CASSGRQKPGTGELFF
TRBJ2-3 | TRBV12-5 | TRBD2 | TGTGCTAGTGGGAGCGGGAGGACGCCCACAGATACGCAGTATTTT | CASGSGRTPTDTQYF
TRBJ1-1 | TRBV19 | TRBD1 | TGTGCTAAGATCAGGGGGCGAGACACTGAAGCTTTCTTT | CAKIRGRDTEAFF
TRBJ2-7 | TRBV5-1 | TRBD1 | TGCGCCAGCAGCTTGACAGGGGCCTACGAGCAGTACTTC | CASSLTGAYEQYF
TRBJ2-7 | TRBV10-2 | TRBD1 | TGCGCCATTTCGGGACAGGGGTTCGACGAGCAGTACTTC | CAISGQGFDEQYF